This TCR beta chain comes out of a study of T cell responses to AZD1222 COVID-19 vaccine. V lost 3 bases and J 5 bases, leaving 13 bases between the germline ends. The germline V gene has CDR1 GTSNPN and CDR2 SVGIG (reference sequence). This CDR3 comprises 13 residues. Assay used: immunoSEQ multiplex PCR; TCRdb lists only in-frame clones, some missing. The sample has almost 55,000 clones, roughly 80% seen once; the top ten hold about a tenth. This clone occurred once. Its antigen remains unknown. Study results and caveats: Only after the peak T cell response were repertoires sampled.

The chain carries TRBV30 and TRBJ1-2; no clear D. Sequencing used peripheral blood, obtained on day 0 of AZD1222 vaccination. The origin of this receptor is an adult in good health. The CDR3 reads CAWRRQILYGYTF. In DNA, the CDR3 is TGTGCCTGGAGGCGGCAGATATTATATGGCTACACCTTC.